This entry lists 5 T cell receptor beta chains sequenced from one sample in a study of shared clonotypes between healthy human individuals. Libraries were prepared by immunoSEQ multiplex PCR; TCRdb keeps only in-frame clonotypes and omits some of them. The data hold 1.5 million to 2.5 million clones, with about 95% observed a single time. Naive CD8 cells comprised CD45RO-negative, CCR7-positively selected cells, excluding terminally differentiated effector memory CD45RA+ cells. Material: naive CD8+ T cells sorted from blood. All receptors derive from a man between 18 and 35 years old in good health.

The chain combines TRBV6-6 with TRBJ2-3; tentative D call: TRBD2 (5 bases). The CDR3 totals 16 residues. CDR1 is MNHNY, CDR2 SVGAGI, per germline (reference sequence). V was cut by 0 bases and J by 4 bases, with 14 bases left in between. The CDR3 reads CASSYSTTDLADTQYF. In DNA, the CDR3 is TGTGCCAGCAGTTACTCGACTACAGATCTAGCAGATACGCAGTATTTT.

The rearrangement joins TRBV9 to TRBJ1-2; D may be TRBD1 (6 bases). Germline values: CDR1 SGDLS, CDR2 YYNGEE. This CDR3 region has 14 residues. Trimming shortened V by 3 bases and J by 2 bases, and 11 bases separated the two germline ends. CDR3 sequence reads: CASSETGLNYGYTF. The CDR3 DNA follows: TGTGCCAGCAGCGAGACAGGTCTCAACTATGGCTACACCTTC.

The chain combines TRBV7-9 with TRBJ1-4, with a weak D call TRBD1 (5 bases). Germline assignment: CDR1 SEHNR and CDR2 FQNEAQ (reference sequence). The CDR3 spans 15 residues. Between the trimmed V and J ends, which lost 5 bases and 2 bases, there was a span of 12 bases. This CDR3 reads CASSAGGLTNEKLFF. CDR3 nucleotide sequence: TGTGCCAGCAGCGCGGGGGGTCTGACTAATGAAAAACTGTTTTTT.

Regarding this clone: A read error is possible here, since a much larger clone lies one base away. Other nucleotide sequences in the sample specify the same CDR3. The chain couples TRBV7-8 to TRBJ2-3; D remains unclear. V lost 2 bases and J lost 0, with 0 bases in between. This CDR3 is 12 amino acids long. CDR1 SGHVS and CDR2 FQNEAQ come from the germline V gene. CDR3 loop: CASSLSTDTQYF. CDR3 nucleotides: TGTGCCAGCAGCTTAAGCACAGATACGCAGTATTTT.

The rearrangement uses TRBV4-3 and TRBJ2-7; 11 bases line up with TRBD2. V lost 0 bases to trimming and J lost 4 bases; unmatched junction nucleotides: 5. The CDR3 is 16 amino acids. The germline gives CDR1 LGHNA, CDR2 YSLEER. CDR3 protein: CASSQELAGEWYEQYF. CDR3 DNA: TGCGCCAGCAGCCAAGAACTAGCGGGAGAGTGGTACGAGCAGTACTTC.